Presented here are 16 T cell receptor beta chains from one specimen sequenced in a study of blood T cell repertoires in COVID-19. Sequencing used immunoSEQ multiplex PCR; TCRdb keeps in-frame clones, though not all of them. The profile shows under 200,000 clones, 82% of them singletons. The material sequenced was peripheral blood. These receptors were collected from an older woman with COVID-19, enrolled during active disease.

The chain recombines TRBV14 with TRBJ2-5; D gene ambiguous. The CDR3 spans 15 residues. V lost 1 base to trimming and J lost 3 bases, with 12 bases between them. Germline CDR1 reads SGHDN; CDR2 reads FVKESK. This CDR3 is CASSQVTPSEETQYF. CDR3 nucleotides: TGTGCCAGCAGCCAAGTGACACCCTCAGAAGAGACCCAGTACTTC.

Comments on this clone: One end of the junction fails to match germline, which may point to a read error. This chain connects TRBV7-7 to TRBJ1-3, with a possible D match to TRBD1 (5 bases). The CDR3 is 13 residues long. Looked up from germline, CDR1 is SSHAT and CDR2 is FNYEAQ (reference sequence). The CDR3 sequence is CASSPTPGGTIYF. The CDR3 DNA sequence: TGTGCTAGCAGTCCAACCCCGGGGGGCACCATATATTTT.

The rearrangement joins TRBV5-1 to TRBJ2-3, with unresolved D. This CDR3 is 12 amino acids long. Germline loops: CDR1 SGHRS, CDR2 YFSETQ. The V end was cut by 0 bases, the J end by 5 bases, with 4 bases between. CDR3 sequence: CASSLGRDTQYF. The CDR3 DNA sequence: TGCGCCAGCAGCTTGGGCAGAGATACGCAGTATTTT.

The table lists this clone with many counts. The rearrangement joins TRBV29-1 to TRBJ1-2; possibly TRBD1 for D (5 bases). This CDR3 is built from 10 residues. From germline, CDR1 is SQVTM and CDR2 ANQGSEA. V dropped 4 bases and J dropped 6 bases, with 6 bases sitting between them. CDR3 region: CSVAGDGYTF. For the CDR3, the DNA is TGCAGCGTTGCGGGGGATGGCTACACCTTC. Full variable domain (rest looked up from reference TRBV29-1 and TRBJ1-2): SAVISQKPSRDICQRGTSLTIQCQVDSQVTMMFWYRQQPGQSLTLIATANQGSEATYESGFVIDKFPISRPNLTFSTLTVSNMSPEDSSIYLCSVAGDGYTFGSGTRLTVV.

The chain joins TRBV20-1 to TRBJ2-3; 12 bases are shared with TRBD2. The CDR3 contains 16 residues. V lost 3 bases to trimming and J lost 3 bases; unmatched junction nucleotides: 7. In germline, CDR1 is DFQATT, CDR2 SNEGSKA (reference sequence). The CDR3 coding sequence is TGCAGTGCTAGTTCCCCCCTAGCGGGAGGGACAGATACGCAGTATTTT. It translates to CSASSPLAGGTDTQYF.

The chain combines TRBV4-2 with TRBJ2-1; 9 bases align to TRBD1. V was clipped by 3 bases and J by 0 bases; unmatched bases: 6. This CDR3 is built from 17 residues. Germline V gene lookup returns CDR1 LGHNA and CDR2 YNFKEQ. The chain's CDR3 is CASSQSTGGSSYNEQFF. CDR3 bases: TGTGCCAGCAGCCAGTCGACAGGGGGAAGCTCCTACAATGAGCAGTTCTTC.

The chain has TRBV5-6 and TRBJ2-7; TRBD1 might be the D (5 bases). V lost 5 bases to trimming and J lost 0 bases, with 12 bases between them. The CDR3 loop spans 14 amino acids. Germline V gene data show CDR1 as SGHDT and CDR2 as YYEEEE. In DNA form, the CDR3 reads TGTGCCAGCAGTTTTTACAGGAGCTCCTACGAGCAGTACGTC. Protein product: CASSFYRSSYEQYV.

V is TRBV9 and J is TRBJ2-2; 8 positions match TRBD2. This CDR3 is 15 amino acids long. Germline V gene sequence: CDR1 SGDLS, CDR2 YYNGEE. V lost 4 bases, J lost 6 bases, and 8 bases stayed unmatched. The CDR3: CASSPLIAGPGELFF. The CDR3 coding sequence is TGTGCCAGCAGCCCTCTTATAGCGGGACCCGGGGAGCTGTTTTTT.

The rearrangement links TRBV19 to TRBJ1-1; a weak D match, TRBD1 (6 bases). This CDR3 is built from 14 residues. Germline CDR1 is LNHDA and CDR2 is SQIVND (reference sequence). V was shortened by 3 bases and J by 3 bases, with 11 bases between the two germline ends. The CDR3 region has the DNA TGTGCCAGTAGTATCGCAGGGGTATACACTGAAGCTTTCTTT. This translates into CASSIAGVYTEAFF.

The V call is TRBV18, the J call TRBJ2-3; 10 nucleotides line up with TRBD1. The V gene's germline CDR1 is KGHSH and CDR2 LQKENI. J was trimmed by 3 bases and V by 5 bases; bases with no gene match: 5. CDR3 length: 15 residues. The CDR3 loop reads CASSRQGAETDTQYF. The DNA for the CDR3 is TGTGCCAGCTCAAGACAGGGGGCGGAAACAGATACGCAGTATTTT.

The rearrangement links TRBV9 to TRBJ1-5; D is undetermined. The ends were cut back, 0 bases at V and 0 bases at J, with 13 bases in the middle. The germline V gene encodes CDR1 SGDLS and CDR2 YYNGEE. The CDR3 covers 17 residues. CDR3 sequence reads: CASSVATRVDSNQPQHF. The CDR3 DNA sequence: TGTGCCAGCAGCGTAGCTACTCGAGTCGATAGCAATCAGCCCCAGCATTTT.

V gene TRBV29-1 combines with J gene TRBJ1-1; D unclear. V lost 4 bases and J 4 bases, leaving 10 bases between the germline ends. Germline V gene data show CDR1 as SQVTM and CDR2 as ANQGSEA. CDR3 length equals 12 residues. CDR3 loop: CSVGQSPTEAFF. The CDR3 nucleotides read TGCAGCGTTGGCCAGTCTCCCACTGAAGCTTTCTTT.

The chain carries TRBV25-1 and TRBJ1-6, with TRBD1 matching over 9 bases. The CDR3 consists of 14 residues. Looked up from germline, CDR1 is MGHDK and CDR2 is SYGVNS. V lost 4 bases, J lost 9 bases, and 4 bases stayed unmatched. In DNA form, the CDR3 reads TGTGCCAGCAGTGGGACAGGGGAAACTTCACCCCTCCACTTT. As protein: CASSGTGETSPLHF.

This chain uses TRBV7-2 with TRBJ1-2, with 7 bases that match TRBD1. Germline-derived CDR1 and CDR2 are SGHTA and FQGNSA. The CDR3 has 15 amino acids. The V segment lost 4 bases and the J segment 8 bases; nucleotides outside the gene matches: 13. The CDR3, as DNA: TGTGCCAGCAGCTCCCGACAGGGTGTATGGGAAGGCTACACCTTC. Protein product: CASSSRQGVWEGYTF.

The chain couples TRBV29-1 to TRBJ2-1; D is undetermined. V lost 3 bases and J 9 bases, leaving 6 bases between the germline ends. The CDR3 is made up of 10 amino acids. Per germline, CDR1 SQVTM and CDR2 ANQGSEA. The chain's CDR3 is CSVENSEQFF. In DNA, the CDR3 is TGCAGCGTTGAGAATAGTGAGCAGTTCTTC.

This chain links TRBV11-1 with TRBJ1-1; D not certain. With 1 base removed from V and 7 bases from J, the gap between germline ends came to 16 bases. The CDR3 has 15 residues. Germline V lookup: CDR1 SGHAT, CDR2 FQDESV (reference sequence). The CDR3 sequence is CASSLETGKGGEAFF. In DNA form, the CDR3 reads TGTGCCAGCAGCTTAGAGACGGGAAAGGGAGGTGAAGCTTTCTTT. The whole variable domain, remainder taken from reference TRBV11-1 and TRBJ1-1, is EAEVAQSPRYKITEKSQAVAFWCDPISGHATLYWYRQILGQGPELLVQFQDESVVDDSQLPKDRFSAERLKGVDSTLKIQPAELGDSAMYLCASSLETGKGGEAFFGQGTRLTVV.